This T cell receptor beta chain emerged from a study of blood T cell repertoires in COVID-19. Study in general: The United States, Italy and Spain provided the acute and convalescent COVID-19 samples. Nucleic acid was either cDNA or gDNA, and it came from T cells, B-cell-depleted T cells, or PBMCs.

This CDR3 region has 15 residues. Trimming at V came to 4 bases and at J to 1 base, leaving 3 bases not matched to a gene. Looked up from germline, CDR1 is SGHRS and CDR2 is YFSETQ. Per the original methods: For nucleated cells, counts were estimated from reference gene primer amplification. Profiled with immunoSEQ multiplex PCR; TCRdb holds only in-frame clones, not every one. Clone size and V and J calls were adopted from that table, with D and trimming inferred from the DNA. The sample has approximately 46,000 clones; 85% are singletons. Material for sequencing was peripheral blood. V and J are TRBV5-1 and TRBJ2-3, with 10 bases matching TRBD1. The sequence was collected from a man aged 60-69 years with acute or convalescent COVID-19. This CDR3 reads CASSVGQGRTDTQYF. The CDR3 DNA is TGCGCCAGCAGCGTGGGACAGGGGCGCACAGATACGCAGTATTTT.